This T cell receptor (beta chain) was sequenced for a study of control samples from healthy donors and cancer patients. Data came from immunoSEQ multiplex PCR; TCRdb stores just in-frame clones and leaves some out. The data show fewer than 250,000 clones, roughly nine tenths seen once. The junction had 0 bases not matched to a gene; V was cut back by 4 bases and J by 0 bases. CDR3 size: 15 residues. Germline V gives CDR1 MNHEY, CDR2 SMNVEV (reference sequence). The V and J genes are TRBV27 and TRBJ2-6, with 7 bases identical to TRBD2. Sequences were obtained from blood. The source is a young man in good health. The CDR3 protein is CASSSGGSGANVLTF. In nucleotides, the CDR3 is TGTGCCAGCAGTTCGGGGGGCTCTGGGGCCAACGTCCTGACTTTC.